These 15 T cell receptor beta chains originate from one sample sequenced in a study of T cells in localized non-small cell lung cancer. The table came from immunoSEQ multiplex PCR; TCRdb's copy has only in-frame clones and leaves some out. The profile shows over 15,000 clones, around 86% of them singletons. The source material was peripheral blood, sampled before any cancer treatment. The receptors shown here come from a female donor of 60 years or more with stage I lung adenocarcinoma.

In this sample, this clone turned up once. The genes are TRBV15 and TRBJ1-2, with 8 bases matching TRBD1. The CDR3 has 14 residues. CDR1 is LNHNV, CDR2 YYDKDF, per germline (reference sequence). Unmatched junction bases numbered 10, after V lost 7 bases and J lost 6 bases. The CDR3 bases are TGTGCCACCACCCCGGACAGGGTGGTTAATGGCTACACCTTC. It is translated as CATTPDRVVNGYTF.

The rearrangement joins TRBV29-1 to TRBJ2-5, with a weak D call TRBD2 (6 bases). Per germline, CDR1 SQVTM and CDR2 ANQGSEA. V lost 8 bases to trimming and J lost 2 bases, with 18 bases between them. This CDR3 region has 14 residues. The CDR3 region has the DNA TGCAGCTTACACCCCGCCGGGGGTCAAGAGACCCAGTACTTC. Its protein is CSLHPAGGQETQYF. The full variable domain, its missing parts supplied by reference TRBV29-1 and TRBJ2-5, is SAVISQKPSRDICQRGTSLTIQCQVDSQVTMMFWYRQQPGQSLTLIATANQGSEATYESGFVIDKFPISRPNLTFSTLTVSNMSPEDSSIYLCSLHPAGGQETQYFGPGTRLLVL.

J is TRBJ1-2 and V is TRBV5-6; the match to TRBD1 covers 11 bases. The CDR3 length is 17 residues. Germline V gene sequence: CDR1 SGHDT, CDR2 YYEEEE. The J segment lost 4 bases and the V segment lost 0 bases, leaving 8 bases of the junction unmatched. Here the CDR3 reads CASSLGGTGGALYGYTF. CDR3 in DNA: TGTGCCAGCAGCTTGGGAGGGACAGGGGGGGCCCTCTATGGCTACACCTTC.

This chain links TRBV10-3 with TRBJ1-5, with 7 bases that match TRBD1. The trim removed 4 bases at V and 4 bases at J, leaving 4 bases unmatched. This CDR3 is built from 14 residues. Germline assignment: CDR1 ENHRY and CDR2 SYGVKD. The CDR3 coding sequence is TGTGCCATCAGTGGGGGACAGAGGAATCAGCCCCAGCATTTT. Its translation is CAISGGQRNQPQHF.

Regarding this clone: At the DNA level, this CDR3 is encoded by other sequences in the same sample as well. The chain links TRBV29-1 to TRBJ1-3; 7 nucleotides agree with TRBD1. V trimming: 2 bases; J trimming: 2 bases; junction bases outside the gene matches: 0. CDR1 is SQVTM, CDR2 ANQGSEA, per germline. The CDR3 covers 13 residues. The CDR3 nucleotides read TGCAGCGTTGAACAGGGGGCTGGAAACACCATATATTTT. It yields the protein CSVEQGAGNTIYF.

This sequence joins TRBV4-1 and TRBJ2-1, with TRBD2 identical over 8 bases. CDR3 length: 15 amino acids. V shed 4 bases and J 3 bases; nucleotides not matched to a gene: 5. Germline assignment: CDR1 MGHRA and CDR2 YSYEKL. The chain's CDR3 is CASSLGLGGYNEQFF. For the CDR3, the DNA is TGCGCCAGCAGCCTGGGACTAGGGGGCTACAATGAGCAGTTCTTC.

CDR3 nucleotide sequence: TGTGCCAGCAGCAGGGTTGGTTATGGCTACACCTTC. Translated, it gives CASSRVGYGYTF. V gene TRBV7-9 combines with J gene TRBJ1-2, with D unresolved. V lost 5 bases and J 5 bases, leaving 9 bases between the germline ends. In germline, CDR1 is SEHNR, CDR2 FQNEAQ (reference sequence). The CDR3 consists of 12 residues.

The V and J genes are TRBV5-4 and TRBJ2-2; 7 positions agree with TRBD1. Germline CDR1 is SGHNT and CDR2 is YYREEE (reference sequence). J lost 8 bases, V lost 3 bases, and 7 bases had no gene match. The CDR3 runs 14 residues. CDR3 in amino acids: CASSWDSFSGELFF. CDR3 DNA: TGTGCCAGCAGCTGGGACAGTTTTTCGGGGGAGCTGTTTTTT.

This clone came up once. This sequence joins TRBV4-1 and TRBJ1-5; D is perhaps TRBD1 (5 bases). Germline loops: CDR1 MGHRA, CDR2 YSYEKL. The V end was cut by 3 bases, the J end by 5 bases, with 14 bases between. This CDR3 region has 15 residues. Written as DNA, the CDR3 is TGCGCCAGCAGCCAGATGGAGGGGAGGGATCAGCCCCAGCATTTT. Its protein product is CASSQMEGRDQPQHF.

In its sample, this clone is medium-sized (0.01 to 0.1%). V is TRBV25-1 and J is TRBJ2-7; D is unclear. Trimming removed 5 bases from V and 3 bases from J, with 14 bases in between. Germline lookup yields CDR1 MGHDK and CDR2 SYGVNS. The CDR3 runs to 14 residues. CDR3 in amino acids: CASSLTSLSYEQYF. DNA for the CDR3: TGTGCCAGCAGTTTAACAAGCCTTAGCTACGAGCAGTACTTC.

This chain links TRBV10-2 with TRBJ1-3, with no clear D. The CDR3 runs to 12 residues. CDR1 is WSHSY and CDR2 is SAAADI in the germline V gene. The ends were cut back, 6 bases at V and 3 bases at J, with 6 bases in the middle. CDR3 nucleotides: TGCGCCAGCAGCCAAAATGGAAACACCATATATTTT. Encoded protein: CASSQNGNTIYF.

In its sample, this clone was seen once. The V and J genes are TRBV27 and TRBJ2-7, with D possibly matching TRBD1 (5 bases). CDR3 length: 16 residues. The V end lost 4 bases, the J end lost 3 bases, and 19 bases lay between the germline ends. CDR1 is MNHEY and CDR2 is SMNVEV in the germline V gene (reference sequence). CDR3 DNA sequence: TGTGCCAGCAGTTACACGGGCAGGGATCTAGGCTACGAGCAGTACTTC. Protein product: CASSYTGRDLGYEQYF.

The chain is built from TRBV6-1 and TRBJ2-7; unclear D gene. V was clipped by 1 base and J by 4 bases, with 8 bases between them. Germline CDR1 is MNHNS and CDR2 is SASEGT. The CDR3 is made up of 13 amino acids. For the CDR3, the DNA is TGTGCCAGCAGTGAAGGTCAGTTTTACGAGCAGTACTTC. It translates to CASSEGQFYEQYF.

This clone has only one observation. The chain is built from TRBV19 and TRBJ2-6; 7 bases are a match to TRBD1. CDR3 length: 17 residues. Trimming at V came to 1 base and at J to 2 bases, leaving 5 bases not matched to a gene. Germline CDR1 reads LNHDA; CDR2 reads SQIVND (reference sequence). The CDR3 bases are TGTGCCAGTAGTATAGGCCCAACAGGGGCTGGGGCCAACGTCCTGACTTTC. This codes for CASSIGPTGAGANVLTF.

The gene calls are TRBV9 and TRBJ1-1, with D unresolved. Germline V gene lookup returns CDR1 SGDLS and CDR2 YYNGEE. V lost 6 bases, J lost 1 base, and 10 bases lay in between. The CDR3 loop spans 13 amino acids. Here the CDR3 reads CASNPIGNTEAFF. The CDR3 DNA reads TGTGCCAGCAACCCAATAGGGAACACTGAAGCTTTCTTT.